Sequencing of this T cell receptor beta chain was carried out in a study of identical twins. Regarding the study as a whole: It was cross-sectional statistical analysis, not following the same donors, that the conclusions relied on.

TCRdb analysed the 5' RACE reads with MiXCR anew, one entry per CDR3 protein. The table includes under 1 million distinct CDR3 sequences, 9% to 15% detected once. Germline loops: CDR1 SGHVS, CDR2 FNYEAQ. The CDR3 is 15 amino acids. The V segment lost 6 bases and the J segment 2 bases; nucleotides outside the gene matches: 6. This clonotype was detected only a few times. No antigen is known for it. These data were also reused for a study on yellow fever vaccine responses in identical twins.

The origin of this receptor is a woman younger than 35 in good health. The sample taken for sequencing was PBMCs. This chain connects TRBV7-6 to TRBJ1-1, with 10 nucleotides matching TRBD1. In DNA form, the CDR3 reads TGTGCCAGCAGACAATGGGACAGGGGTAACACTGAAGCTTTCTTT. Protein product: CASRQWDRGNTEAFF.